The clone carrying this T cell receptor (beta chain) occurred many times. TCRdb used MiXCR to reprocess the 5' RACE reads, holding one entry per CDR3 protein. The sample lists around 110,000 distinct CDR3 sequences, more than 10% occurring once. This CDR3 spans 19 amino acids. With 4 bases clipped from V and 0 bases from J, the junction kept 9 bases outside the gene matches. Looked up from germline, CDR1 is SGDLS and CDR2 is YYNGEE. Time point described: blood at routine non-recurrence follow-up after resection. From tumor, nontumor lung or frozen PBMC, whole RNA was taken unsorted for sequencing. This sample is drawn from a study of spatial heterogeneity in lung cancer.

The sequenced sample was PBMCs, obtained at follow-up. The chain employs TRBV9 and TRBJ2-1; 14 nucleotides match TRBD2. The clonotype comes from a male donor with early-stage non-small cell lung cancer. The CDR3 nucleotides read TGTGCCAGCAGCTATCGGACTAGCGGGGGGCCACACTCCTACAATGAGCAGTTCTTC. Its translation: CASSYRTSGGPHSYNEQFF.